The 32 T cell receptor beta chains in this list originate from one sample, sequenced in a study of shared clonotypes between healthy human individuals. The protocol was immunoSEQ multiplex PCR, while the TCRdb copy is restricted to in-frame clones and leaves out a portion. Of 2,500,000 or so clones listed, less than 95% are singletons. Sequenced: naive CD4+ T cells from PBMCs. Indicated subset: CD45RA+ positively selected. These receptor sequences come from a man aged 18 to 29 in good health. Some clones in this sample may be carry-over from other donors' samples.

The CDR3: CASSGGGLAGTTDTQYF. The CDR3 DNA sequence: TGTGCCAGCTCCGGGGGGGGACTAGCGGGCACCACAGATACGCAGTATTTT. This chain links TRBV7-6 with TRBJ2-3; TRBD2 aligns across 12 bases. CDR1 is SGHVS and CDR2 is FNYEAQ in the germline V gene. CDR3 length: 17 residues. The trim removed 8 bases at V and 2 bases at J, leaving 11 bases unmatched.

This chain connects TRBV6-6 to TRBJ2-1, with a weak D call TRBD2 (5 bases). The CDR3 has 15 amino acids. Trimming shortened V by 6 bases and J by 5 bases, and 17 bases separated the two germline ends. CDR1 is MNHNY, CDR2 SVGAGI, per germline (reference sequence). The CDR3 sequence: CASRELNRDHNEQFF. CDR3 in DNA: TGTGCCAGCAGAGAACTTAACCGGGATCACAATGAGCAGTTCTTC.

This chain links TRBV4-3 with TRBJ2-7; 8 bases fit TRBD2. The germline V gene has CDR1 LGHNA and CDR2 YSLEER. The CDR3 runs to 18 residues. Germline trimming cut 0 bases from V and 5 bases from J; bases unmatched to any gene: 15. CDR3 amino acids: CASSQDYKEGGRPHEQYF. The CDR3 region has the DNA TGCGCCAGCAGCCAAGATTACAAGGAAGGCGGGAGGCCCCACGAGCAGTACTTC.

This clone was detected once. This chain connects TRBV28 to TRBJ1-4; 8 bases are shared with TRBD1. V was pared by 5 bases and J by 4 bases, with 6 bases of the junction left unmatched. The CDR3 is made up of 15 amino acids. Germline assignment: CDR1 MDHEN and CDR2 SYDVKM. The CDR3 is CASSPQGAGNEKLFF. CDR3 nucleotides: TGTGCCAGCAGTCCCCAGGGGGCTGGTAATGAAAAACTGTTTTTT.

V gene TRBV7-6 combines with J gene TRBJ1-3; D gene uncertain. Germline V lookup: CDR1 SGHVS, CDR2 FNYEAQ. V lost 0 bases to trimming and J lost 2 bases, with 11 bases between them. The CDR3 sequence is 16 residues long. Here the CDR3 reads CASSLARPGAGNTIYF. CDR3 DNA sequence: TGTGCCAGCAGCTTAGCGAGGCCCGGGGCTGGAAACACCATATATTTT.

V gene TRBV5-4 combines with J gene TRBJ2-3, with D possibly TRBD2 on 5 matching bases. From germline, CDR1 is SGHNT and CDR2 YYREEE (reference sequence). The CDR3 runs 14 residues. V dropped 1 base and J dropped 0 bases, with 6 bases sitting between them. This CDR3 is CASSLRTSTDTQYF. The DNA for the CDR3 is TGTGCCAGCAGCTTGCGGACTAGCACAGATACGCAGTATTTT.

Concerning this clone: An end of the junction differs from the germline gene, which may be a read error. The chain recombines TRBV28 with TRBJ1-5, with D perhaps matching TRBD1 (5 bases). Germline assignment: CDR1 MDHEN and CDR2 SYDVKM. CDR3 length equals 11 residues. The DNA of the CDR3 is TGTGCCAGCAGACGCGGGGGTTCGGGTTCCTTT. This encodes CASRRGGSGSF.

As concerns this clone: This sample also contains other DNA sequences that code for the same CDR3. The genes are TRBV18 and TRBJ2-2, with TRBD1 matching 7 bases. From germline, CDR1 is KGHSH and CDR2 LQKENI. This CDR3 has 14 residues. Unmatched junction bases numbered 2, after V lost 3 bases and J lost 4 bases. The CDR3 DNA reads as TGTGCCAGCTCACCCAGACAGGGCACCGGGGAGCTGTTTTTT. Its translation is CASSPRQGTGELFF.

The chain combines TRBV28 with TRBJ1-2; the D is unclear. The CDR3 covers 12 residues. CDR1 MDHEN and CDR2 SYDVKM come from the germline V gene. With 5 bases removed from V and 4 bases from J, the gap between germline ends came to 8 bases. The CDR3 nucleotides read TGTGCCAGCAGTGCGCGAGCCTATGGCTACACCTTC. Its translation: CASSARAYGYTF.

This sequence joins TRBV19 and TRBJ1-2; TRBD1 matches at 7 bases. V lost 5 bases, J lost 4 bases, and 7 bases stayed unmatched. This CDR3 spans 14 amino acids. Per germline, CDR1 LNHDA and CDR2 SQIVND (reference sequence). The CDR3 DNA reads TGTGCCAGTAGTGAGCTGACAGGGCGCTATGGCTACACCTTC. It yields the protein CASSELTGRYGYTF.

The rearrangement joins TRBV5-1 to TRBJ2-1; TRBD2 matches 11 bases. The CDR3 extends over 17 amino acids. Germline values: CDR1 SGHRS, CDR2 YFSETQ. V lost 3 bases to trimming and J lost 6 bases; unmatched junction nucleotides: 11. In DNA form, the CDR3 reads TGCGCCAGCAGCTCTCCACCGGGACTAGCGGTCCCCAATGAGCAGTTCTTC. Amino acid sequence: CASSSPPGLAVPNEQFF.

This clone appeared once. The J gene is TRBJ1-3, the V gene TRBV9, with D uncertain. Looked up from germline, CDR1 is SGDLS and CDR2 is YYNGEE. V was trimmed by 1 base and J by 0 bases, leaving 8 bases between them. This CDR3 has 15 amino acids. As DNA, the CDR3 is TGTGCCAGCAGCGTAAGGGCGGCCTCTGGAAACACCATATATTTT. This translates into CASSVRAASGNTIYF.

The chain joins TRBV4-1 to TRBJ1-2, with D uncertain. The CDR3 covers 16 residues. Germline-derived CDR1 and CDR2 are MGHRA and YSYEKL. V shed 4 bases and J shed 2 bases, with 17 bases lying between them. CDR3 loop: CASSRLAPSTNYGYTF. CDR3 in DNA: TGCGCCAGCAGCCGACTAGCCCCTTCAACCAACTATGGCTACACCTTC.

The chain uses TRBV7-2 and TRBJ1-2; no definite D call. The CDR3 loop spans 12 amino acids. Trimming removed 3 bases at V and 8 bases at J, with 10 bases between. Germline-derived CDR1 and CDR2 are SGHTA and FQGNSA. CDR3 nucleotide sequence: TGTGCCAGCAGCTTTACACTGGTCGGCTACACCTTC. It codes for CASSFTLVGYTF. The complete variable domain, with remaining parts taken from reference TRBV7-2 and TRBJ1-2, reads GAGVSQSPSNKVTEKGKDVELRCDPISGHTALYWYRQSLGQGLEFLIYFQGNSAPDKSGLPSDRFSAERTGGSVSTLTIQRTQQEDSAVYLCASSFTLVGYTFGSGTRLTVV.

Only one count was recorded for this clone. The CDR3 spells CAWGQGLSYEQYF. CDR3 DNA sequence: TGTGCCTGGGGACAGGGGCTTTCCTACGAGCAGTACTTC. The rearrangement links TRBV30 to TRBJ2-7; 9 bases are a match to TRBD1. Losses at the gene ends were 5 bases for V and 1 base for J; bases not matched to a gene: 3. The germline gives CDR1 GTSNPN, CDR2 SVGIG (reference sequence). CDR3 length: 13 residues.

This chain joins TRBV19 and TRBJ2-3; D is unresolved. This CDR3 contains 15 residues. Per the germline V gene, CDR1 is LNHDA and CDR2 is SQIVND (reference sequence). V was cut by 1 base and J by 6 bases, with 14 bases left in between. CDR3 DNA sequence: TGTGCCAGTAGTATAGGGTCCGTCCTGTCGGATACGCAGTATTTT. As protein: CASSIGSVLSDTQYF.

The chain employs TRBV19 and TRBJ1-3; D is uncertain. V was trimmed by 9 bases and J by 0 bases, leaving 21 bases between them. This CDR3 contains 17 residues. Per germline, CDR1 LNHDA and CDR2 SQIVND (reference sequence). CDR3 DNA: TGTGCCAGGACACAGAGCGCTCTAATACTCTCTGGAAACACCATATATTTT. Protein sequence: CARTQSALILSGNTIYF.

This clone was detected only a few times. This rearrangement joins TRBV2 to TRBJ1-5; D is undetermined. CDR1 is SNHLY and CDR2 is FYNNEI in the germline V gene. Between the trimmed V and J ends, which lost 4 bases and 4 bases, there was a span of 11 bases. This CDR3 is 14 amino acids long. The CDR3 DNA follows: TGTGCCAGCAGTGCGGAGTCAGTAAATCAGCCCCAGCATTTT. Protein: CASSAESVNQPQHF. Using reference TRBV2 and TRBJ1-5 for the parts outside the CDR3, the full variable domain is EPEVTQTPSHQVTQMGQEVILRCVPISNHLYFYWYRQILGQKVEFLVSFYNNEISEKSEIFDDQFSVERPDGSNFTLKIRSTKLEDSAMYFCASSAESVNQPQHFGDGTRLSIL.

This chain uses TRBV14 with TRBJ2-3, with TRBD2 matching 14 bases. V lost 5 bases and J lost 4; bases outside the gene matches: 5. This CDR3 spans 16 amino acids. Germline V gene sequence: CDR1 SGHDN, CDR2 FVKESK. CDR3 loop: CASSSPGLAGADTQYF. CDR3 sequence (DNA): TGTGCCAGCAGCTCCCCGGGACTAGCGGGAGCAGATACGCAGTATTTT.

This clone has only one observation. The chain has TRBV29-1 and TRBJ2-1, with 11 positions matching TRBD1. V lost 0 bases, J lost 7 bases, and 2 bases stayed unmatched. CDR3 length equals 14 residues. Germline V gives CDR1 SQVTM, CDR2 ANQGSEA. CDR3 coding DNA: TGCAGCGTTGAAGAGGACAGGGGGCAAAATGAGCAGTTCTTC. Translating it yields CSVEEDRGQNEQFF.

The chain has TRBV5-1 and TRBJ2-3; TRBD1 matches at 8 bases. This CDR3 is 16 amino acids long. V shed 5 bases, J shed 2 bases, and the junction held 10 bases outside the gene matches. Germline lookup yields CDR1 SGHRS and CDR2 YFSETQ. The CDR3 loop reads CASRLPGTGNTDTQYF. CDR3 DNA sequence: TGCGCCAGCAGACTCCCCGGGACAGGAAACACAGATACGCAGTATTTT.

V usage is TRBV4-1 and J usage is TRBJ2-4; no reliable D call. CDR3 length: 15 amino acids. Trimming took off 3 bases at V and 6 bases at J, with 15 bases between the two ends. Germline-derived CDR1 and CDR2 are MGHRA and YSYEKL. The chain's CDR3 is CASSQATPSRNIQYF. CDR3 in DNA: TGCGCCAGCAGCCAGGCTACCCCATCGAGAAACATTCAGTACTTC.

The genes are TRBV6-5 and TRBJ2-7; possibly TRBD1 or TRBD2 for D (5 bases each). The CDR3 sequence is 14 residues long. Deletions cut 6 bases from V and 0 bases from J, with 12 bases between. Germline V gene data show CDR1 as MNHEY and CDR2 as SVGAGI. CDR3 sequence: CASRPIGTSYEQYF. CDR3 coding DNA: TGTGCCAGCAGACCCATCGGGACCTCCTACGAGCAGTACTTC.

Points on this clone: The same CDR3 is also encoded by other DNA sequences in this sample. The gene calls are TRBV18 and TRBJ2-7; 7 bases line up with TRBD1. CDR3 length: 13 residues. V was pared by 6 bases and J by 4 bases, with 6 bases of the junction left unmatched. The germline CDR1 and CDR2 sequences are KGHSH and LQKENI. The CDR3 coding sequence is TGTGCCAGCTCCCCCGGGACAGCGTACGAGCAGTACTTC. It is translated as CASSPGTAYEQYF.

The genes are TRBV29-1 and TRBJ2-5; maybe TRBD1 (5 bases). Germline assignment: CDR1 SQVTM and CDR2 ANQGSEA. Between the trimmed V and J ends, which lost 6 bases and 5 bases, there was a span of 13 bases. The CDR3 contains 12 residues. The CDR3 spells CSVAPGIETQYF. The DNA of the CDR3 is TGCAGCGTGGCCCCAGGGATCGAGACCCAGTACTTC.

This rearrangement joins TRBV30 to TRBJ2-5, with unresolved D. This CDR3 region has 11 residues. Germline CDR1 and CDR2: GTSNPN and SVGIG (reference sequence). V was clipped by 2 bases and J by 5 bases, with 6 bases between them. CDR3: CAWSKVETQYF. The CDR3 nucleotides read TGTGCCTGGAGTAAGGTTGAGACCCAGTACTTC.

This sequence joins TRBV5-1 and TRBJ2-1, with no clear D. The CDR3 has 14 residues. V was clipped by 3 bases and J by 0 bases, with 7 bases between them. CDR1 is SGHRS, CDR2 YFSETQ, per germline. The chain's CDR3 is CASSSDPSYNEQFF. CDR3 DNA sequence: TGCGCCAGCAGCTCCGACCCCTCCTACAATGAGCAGTTCTTC.

The chain joins TRBV5-1 to TRBJ2-7, with D hard to call. Looked up from germline, CDR1 is SGHRS and CDR2 is YFSETQ. V dropped 0 bases and J dropped 6 bases, with 10 bases sitting between them. CDR3 length equals 13 residues. This CDR3 reads CASSLESSGEQYF. CDR3 DNA sequence: TGCGCCAGCAGCTTGGAGAGCTCCGGCGAGCAGTACTTC.

Notes on this clone: This sample also contains other DNA sequences that code for the same CDR3. This chain joins TRBV5-1 and TRBJ2-1; unclear D gene. The germline gives CDR1 SGHRS, CDR2 YFSETQ. This CDR3 region has 15 residues. With 0 bases removed from V and 3 bases from J, the gap between germline ends came to 10 bases. The CDR3 sequence: CASSLAPGGYNEQFF. The CDR3 DNA sequence: TGCGCCAGCAGCTTGGCCCCGGGTGGCTACAATGAGCAGTTCTTC. Based on the CDR3 plus reference TRBV5-1 and TRBJ2-1, the full variable domain is KAGVTQTPRYLIKTRGQQVTLSCSPISGHRSVSWYQQTPGQGLQFLFEYFSETQRNKGNFPGRFSGRQFSNSRSEMNVSTLELGDSALYLCASSLAPGGYNEQFFGPGTRLTVL.

Concerning this clone itself: Other DNA sequences in the sample encode the same CDR3. The chain joins TRBV28 to TRBJ1-1, with D perhaps matching TRBD1 (6 bases). V was shortened by 5 bases and J by 4 bases, with 8 bases between the two germline ends. Germline V gene data show CDR1 as MDHEN and CDR2 as SYDVKM. The CDR3 runs 12 residues. CDR3 nucleotide sequence: TGTGCCAGCAGTCCACAGGGCACTGAAGCTTTCTTT. Translation: CASSPQGTEAFF.

The rearrangement joins TRBV15 to TRBJ1-2, with D perhaps TRBD1 (6 bases). Germline-derived CDR1 and CDR2 are LNHNV and YYDKDF (reference sequence). The CDR3 loop spans 13 amino acids. Trimming pared 5 bases from V and 8 bases from J, leaving 15 bases between. The CDR3 sequence is CATSPGGARGYTF. The CDR3 nucleotides are TGTGCCACCAGCCCTGGGGGGGCACGCGGCTACACCTTC.

The chain combines TRBV11-2 with TRBJ2-2, with 9 bases matching TRBD2. The CDR3 extends over 18 amino acids. Trimming at V came to 5 bases and at J to 2 bases, leaving 12 bases not matched to a gene. The V gene's germline CDR1 is SGHAT and CDR2 FQNNGV. CDR3 loop: CASSPGLSGSRNTGELFF. CDR3 DNA: TGTGCCAGCAGCCCAGGTCTTAGCGGGAGTCGAAACACCGGGGAGCTGTTTTTT.